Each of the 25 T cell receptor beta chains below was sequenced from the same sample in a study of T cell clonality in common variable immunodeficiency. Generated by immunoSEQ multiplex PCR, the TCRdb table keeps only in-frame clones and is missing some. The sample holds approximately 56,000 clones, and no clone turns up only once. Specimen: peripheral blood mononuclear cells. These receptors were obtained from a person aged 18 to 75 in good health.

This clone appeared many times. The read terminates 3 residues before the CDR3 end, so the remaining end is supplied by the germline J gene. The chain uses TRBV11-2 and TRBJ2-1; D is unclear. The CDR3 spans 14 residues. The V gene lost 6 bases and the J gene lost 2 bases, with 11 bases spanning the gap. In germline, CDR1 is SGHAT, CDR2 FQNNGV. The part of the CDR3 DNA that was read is TGTGCCAGCAGTTTAACTATAACCTACAATGAG. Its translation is CASSLTITYNE. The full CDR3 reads CASSLTITYNEQFF.

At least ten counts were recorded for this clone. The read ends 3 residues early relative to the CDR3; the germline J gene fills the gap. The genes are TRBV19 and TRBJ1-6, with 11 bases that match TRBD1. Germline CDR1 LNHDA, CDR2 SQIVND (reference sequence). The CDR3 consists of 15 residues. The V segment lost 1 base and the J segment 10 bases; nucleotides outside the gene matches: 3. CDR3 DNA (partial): TGTGCCAGTAGTATAGCGAGGACAGGGGGCTCACCC. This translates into CASSIARTGGSP. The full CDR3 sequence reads CASSIARTGGSPLHF.

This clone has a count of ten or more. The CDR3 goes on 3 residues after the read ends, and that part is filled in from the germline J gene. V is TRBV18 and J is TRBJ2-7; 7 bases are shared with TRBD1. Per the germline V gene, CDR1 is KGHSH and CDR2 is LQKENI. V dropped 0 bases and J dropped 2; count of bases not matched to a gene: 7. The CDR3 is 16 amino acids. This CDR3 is CASSPPNRGNAYEQYF. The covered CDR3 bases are TGTGCCAGCTCACCACCGAACAGGGGAAATGCCTACGAG.

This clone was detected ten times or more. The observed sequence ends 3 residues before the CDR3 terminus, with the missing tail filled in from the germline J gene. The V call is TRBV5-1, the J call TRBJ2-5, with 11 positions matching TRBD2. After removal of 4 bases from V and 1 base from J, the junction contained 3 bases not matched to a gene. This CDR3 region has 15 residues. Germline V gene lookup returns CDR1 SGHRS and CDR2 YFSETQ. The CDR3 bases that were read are TGCGCCAGCAGCGCCACTAGCGGGAGCCAAGAGACC. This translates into CASSATSGSQET. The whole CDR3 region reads CASSATSGSQETQYF.

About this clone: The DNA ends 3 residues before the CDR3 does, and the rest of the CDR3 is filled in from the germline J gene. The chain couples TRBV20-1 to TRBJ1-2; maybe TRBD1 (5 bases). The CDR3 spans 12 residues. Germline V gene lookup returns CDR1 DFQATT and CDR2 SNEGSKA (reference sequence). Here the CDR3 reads CSASGGSYDYTF. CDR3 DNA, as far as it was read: TGCAGTGCTAGCGGGGGGTCCTACGAC.

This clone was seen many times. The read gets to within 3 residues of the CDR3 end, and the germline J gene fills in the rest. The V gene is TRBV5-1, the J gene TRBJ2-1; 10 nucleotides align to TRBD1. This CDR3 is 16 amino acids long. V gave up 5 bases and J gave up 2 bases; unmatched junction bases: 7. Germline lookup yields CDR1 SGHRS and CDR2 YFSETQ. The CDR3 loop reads CASSHQDRGTYNEQFF. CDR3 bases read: TGCGCCAGCAGTCACCAGGACAGGGGGACCTACAATGAG.

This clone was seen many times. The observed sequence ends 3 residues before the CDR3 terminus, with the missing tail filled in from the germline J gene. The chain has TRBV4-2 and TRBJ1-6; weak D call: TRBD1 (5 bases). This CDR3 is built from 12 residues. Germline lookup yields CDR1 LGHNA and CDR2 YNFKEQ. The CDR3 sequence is CASSQAWGPLHF. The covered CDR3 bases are TGTGCCAGCAGCCAGGCTTGGGGCCCC.

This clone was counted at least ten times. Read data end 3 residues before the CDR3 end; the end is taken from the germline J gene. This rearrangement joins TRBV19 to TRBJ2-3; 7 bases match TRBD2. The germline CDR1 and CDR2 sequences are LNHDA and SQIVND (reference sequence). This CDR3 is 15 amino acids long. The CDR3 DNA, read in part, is TGTGCCAGTATAGGTTTGAGCGGGGTCTTTTCCGCG. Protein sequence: CASIGLSGVFSA. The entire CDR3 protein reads CASIGLSGVFSAQYF.

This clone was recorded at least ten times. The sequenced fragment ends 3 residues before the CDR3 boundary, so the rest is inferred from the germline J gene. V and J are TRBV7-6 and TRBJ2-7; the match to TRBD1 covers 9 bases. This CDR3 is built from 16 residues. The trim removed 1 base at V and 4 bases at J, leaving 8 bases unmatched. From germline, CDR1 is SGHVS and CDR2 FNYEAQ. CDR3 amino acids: CASSLGAGTGLYEQYF. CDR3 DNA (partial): TGTGCCAGCAGCTTAGGAGCCGGGACAGGGTTGTACGAG.

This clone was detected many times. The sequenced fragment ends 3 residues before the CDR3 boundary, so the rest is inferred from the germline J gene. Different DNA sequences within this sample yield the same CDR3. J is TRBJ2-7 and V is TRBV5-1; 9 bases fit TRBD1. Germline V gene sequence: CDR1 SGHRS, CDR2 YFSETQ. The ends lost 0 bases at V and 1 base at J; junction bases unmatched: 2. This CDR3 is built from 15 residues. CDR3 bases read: TGCGCCAGCAGCTTGGGACAGGGGGTGTCCTACGAG. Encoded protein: CASSLGQGVSYE. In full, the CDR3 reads CASSLGQGVSYEQYF.

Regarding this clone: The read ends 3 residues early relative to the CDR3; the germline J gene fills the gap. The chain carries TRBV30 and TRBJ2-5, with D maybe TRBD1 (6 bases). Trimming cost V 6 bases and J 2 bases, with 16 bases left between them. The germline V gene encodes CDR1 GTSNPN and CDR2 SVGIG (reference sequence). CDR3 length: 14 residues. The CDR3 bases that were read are TGTGCCTGCTTGTTCCCGGACAGACAAGAGACC. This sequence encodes CACLFPDRQET. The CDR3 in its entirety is CACLFPDRQETQYF.

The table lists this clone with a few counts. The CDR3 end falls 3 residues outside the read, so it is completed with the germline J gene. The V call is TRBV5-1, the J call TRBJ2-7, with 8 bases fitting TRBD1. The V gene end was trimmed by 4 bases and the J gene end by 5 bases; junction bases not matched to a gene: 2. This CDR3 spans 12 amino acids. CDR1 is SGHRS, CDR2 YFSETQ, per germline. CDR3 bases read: TGCGCCAGCAGCCCGACAGGGGACGAG. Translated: CASSPTGDE. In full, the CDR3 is CASSPTGDEQYF.

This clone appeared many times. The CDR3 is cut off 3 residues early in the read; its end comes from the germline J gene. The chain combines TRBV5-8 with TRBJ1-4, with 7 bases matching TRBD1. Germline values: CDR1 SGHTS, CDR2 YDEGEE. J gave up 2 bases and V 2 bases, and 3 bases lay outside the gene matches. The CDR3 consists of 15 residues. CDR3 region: CASSFRDSTNEKLFF. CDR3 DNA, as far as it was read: TGTGCCAGCAGCTTCCGGGACAGCACTAATGAAAAA.

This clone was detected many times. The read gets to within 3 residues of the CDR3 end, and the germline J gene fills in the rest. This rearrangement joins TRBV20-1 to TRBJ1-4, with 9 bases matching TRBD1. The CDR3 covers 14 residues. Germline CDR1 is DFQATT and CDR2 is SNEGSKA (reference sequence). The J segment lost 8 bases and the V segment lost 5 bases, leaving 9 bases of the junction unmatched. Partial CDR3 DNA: TGCAGTGCTCGACAGGACAGGGGTAGAGAAAAA. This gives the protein CSARQDRGREK. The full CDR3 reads CSARQDRGREKLFF.

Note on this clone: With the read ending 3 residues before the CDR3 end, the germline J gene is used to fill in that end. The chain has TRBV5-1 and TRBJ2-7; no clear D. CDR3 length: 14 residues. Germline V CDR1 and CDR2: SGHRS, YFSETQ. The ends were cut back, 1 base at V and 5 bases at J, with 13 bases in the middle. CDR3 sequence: CASSLLQATDEQYF. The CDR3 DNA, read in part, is TGCGCCAGCAGCTTGTTGCAGGCTACGGACGAG. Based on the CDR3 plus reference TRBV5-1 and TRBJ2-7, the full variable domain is KAGVTQTPRYLIKTRGQQVTLSCSPISGHRSVSWYQQTPGQGLQFLFEYFSETQRNKGNFPGRFSGRQFSNSRSEMNVSTLELGDSALYLCASSLLQATDEQYFGPGTRLTVT.

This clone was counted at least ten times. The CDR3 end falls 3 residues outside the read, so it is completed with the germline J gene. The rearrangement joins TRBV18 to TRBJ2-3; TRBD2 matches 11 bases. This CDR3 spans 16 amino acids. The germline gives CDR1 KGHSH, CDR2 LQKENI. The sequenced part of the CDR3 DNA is TGTGCCAGCTCACCACGAGTAGCGGGAGGGCCCTTCACG. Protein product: CASSPRVAGGPFT. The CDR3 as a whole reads CASSPRVAGGPFTQYF. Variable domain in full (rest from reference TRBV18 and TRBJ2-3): NAGVMQNPRHLVRRRGQEARLRCSPMKGHSHVYWYRQLPEEGLKFMVYLQKENIIDESGMPKERFSAEFPKEGPSILRIQQVVRGDSAAYFCASSPRVAGGPFTQYFGPGTRLTVL.

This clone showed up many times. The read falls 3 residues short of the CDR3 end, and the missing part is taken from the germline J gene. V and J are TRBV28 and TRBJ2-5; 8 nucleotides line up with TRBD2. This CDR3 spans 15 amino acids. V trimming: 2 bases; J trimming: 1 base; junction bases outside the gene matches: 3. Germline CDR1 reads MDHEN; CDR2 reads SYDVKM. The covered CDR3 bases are TGTGCCAGCAGTTTACGGGGGGGGACCCAAGAGACC. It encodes CASSLRGGTQET. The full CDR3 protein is CASSLRGGTQETQYF.

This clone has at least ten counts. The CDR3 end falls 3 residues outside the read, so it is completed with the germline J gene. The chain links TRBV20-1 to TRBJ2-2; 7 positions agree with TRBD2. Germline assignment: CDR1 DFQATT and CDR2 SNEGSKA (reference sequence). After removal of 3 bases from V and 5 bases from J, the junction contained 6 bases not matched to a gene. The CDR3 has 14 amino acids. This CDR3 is CSARSRGGTGELFF. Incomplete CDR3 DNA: TGCAGTGCTAGGTCTCGGGGAGGGACCGGGGAG.

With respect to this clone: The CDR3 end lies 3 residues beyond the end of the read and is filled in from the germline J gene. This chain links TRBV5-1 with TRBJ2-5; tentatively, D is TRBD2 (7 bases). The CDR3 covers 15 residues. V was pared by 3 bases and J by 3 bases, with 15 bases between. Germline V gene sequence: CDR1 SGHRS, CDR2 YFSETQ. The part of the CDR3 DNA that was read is TGCGCCAGCAGCTACTTTCGGGGGGCCGAAGAGACC. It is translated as CASSYFRGAEET. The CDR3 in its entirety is CASSYFRGAEETQYF.

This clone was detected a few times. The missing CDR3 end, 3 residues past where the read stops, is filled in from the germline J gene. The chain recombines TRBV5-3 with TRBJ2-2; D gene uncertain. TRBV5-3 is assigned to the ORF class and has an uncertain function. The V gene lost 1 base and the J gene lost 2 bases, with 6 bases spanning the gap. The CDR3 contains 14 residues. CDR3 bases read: TGTGCCAGAAGCTTGCCAGAAAACACCGGGGAG. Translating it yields CARSLPENTGE. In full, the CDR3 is CARSLPENTGELFF.

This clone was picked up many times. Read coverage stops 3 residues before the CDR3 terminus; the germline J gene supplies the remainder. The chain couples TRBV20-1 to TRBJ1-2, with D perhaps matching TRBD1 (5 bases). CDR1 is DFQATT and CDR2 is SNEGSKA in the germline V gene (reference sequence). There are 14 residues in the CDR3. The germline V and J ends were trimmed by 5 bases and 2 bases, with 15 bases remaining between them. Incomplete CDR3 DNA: TGCAGTGCTCGGGGGGACGGGGGAAACTATGGC. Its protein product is CSARGDGGNYG. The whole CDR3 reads CSARGDGGNYGYTF.

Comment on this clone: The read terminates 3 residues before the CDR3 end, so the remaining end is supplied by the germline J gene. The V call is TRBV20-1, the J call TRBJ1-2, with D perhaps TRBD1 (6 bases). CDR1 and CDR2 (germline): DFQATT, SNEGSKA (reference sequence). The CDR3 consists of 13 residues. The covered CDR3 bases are TGCAGTGCTCCCCAGGGGCGACACAACGGC. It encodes CSAPQGRHNG. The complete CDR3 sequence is CSAPQGRHNGYTF.

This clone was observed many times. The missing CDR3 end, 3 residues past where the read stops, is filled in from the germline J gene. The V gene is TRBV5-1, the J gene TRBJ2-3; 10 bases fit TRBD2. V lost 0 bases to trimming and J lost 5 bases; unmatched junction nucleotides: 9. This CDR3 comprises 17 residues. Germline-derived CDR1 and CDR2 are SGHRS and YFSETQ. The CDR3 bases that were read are TGCGCCAGCAGCTTGGTTCCTAGCGGGGGCCTACTAGATACG. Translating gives CASSLVPSGGLLDT. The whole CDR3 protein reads CASSLVPSGGLLDTQYF.

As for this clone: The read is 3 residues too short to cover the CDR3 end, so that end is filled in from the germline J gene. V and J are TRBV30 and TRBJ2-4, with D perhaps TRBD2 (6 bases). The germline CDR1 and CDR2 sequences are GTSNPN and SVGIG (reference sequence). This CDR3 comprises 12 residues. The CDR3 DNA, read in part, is TGTGCCTGGATGAAGGCGGGGTGGGGT. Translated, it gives CAWMKAGWG. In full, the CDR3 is CAWMKAGWGQYF.

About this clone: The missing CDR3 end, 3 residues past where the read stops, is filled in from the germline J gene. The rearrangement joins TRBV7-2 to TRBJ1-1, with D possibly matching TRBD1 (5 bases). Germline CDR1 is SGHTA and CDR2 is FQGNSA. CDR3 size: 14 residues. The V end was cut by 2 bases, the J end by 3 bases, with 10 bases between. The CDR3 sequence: CASSLQGTDTEAFF. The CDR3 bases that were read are TGTGCCAGCAGCTTACAGGGAACGGACACTGAA.